This T cell receptor (beta chain) emerged from a study of CD8 T cells in ankylosing spondylitis. Study-wide results and caveats: The authors reported significant enrichment of disease-linked clones in matched ankylosing spondylitis synovial fluid. Disease-linked clones had a CD8+ phenotype and relatively low frequency in peripheral blood. For ankylosing spondylitis blood, a TCR beta motif of 8 or 9 highly homologous variants appeared characteristic.

Note on this clonotype: What it binds is not known.

The CDR3 sequence is 16 residues long. Germline lookup yields CDR1 SGHRS and CDR2 YFSETQ. Trimming at V came to 3 bases and at J to 9 bases, leaving 12 bases not matched to a gene. In making TCR beta libraries, quantitative 5'-RACE with molecular barcodes was used. Each CDR3 protein is one row after TCRdb ran MiXCR on the 5' RACE reads. The sample contains 250,000 to 350,000 distinct CDR3 sequences, 6.5% to 10% of which appear only once. The chain employs TRBV5-1 and TRBJ2-1; 10 nucleotides match TRBD2. Source material: blood, either unsorted or a sorted T cell fraction (not recorded which). The sequence derives from a male donor with ankylosing spondylitis. CDR3 bases: TGCGCCAGCAGCTCGCGACTAGCGGGTATCCGGGGTGAGCAGTTCTTC. Translation gives CASSSRLAGIRGEQFF.